The T cell receptor (beta chain) described here comes from a study of T cells after yellow fever vaccination (dated by TCRdb to the late 2010s). A note on the overall study: The SMART-Seq v4 Ultra Low Input RNA kit was used to prepare libraries from fractions with low cell numbers. Two healthy male donors, one aged 18 to 29 and one aged 30 to 40 years, made up the cohort. Bulk PBMC replicates and cell subsets were isolated from blood drawn at multiple timepoints before and after both primary and secondary immunization. To follow T-cell clones before and after both primary and booster YFV17D yellow fever vaccination, bulk TCR alpha and beta repertoires underwent longitudinal sequencing.

General conclusions and limits of the study: After the booster, most clones that had expanded after primary vaccination were detected again (around 96% of CD4 and more than 80% of CD8), suggesting broad maintenance of memory. A small fraction of clonotypes showed up in both the CD4 and CD8 compartments, probably as a result of convergent recombination. The secondary T-cell response was found to be weaker but faster than the primary response, with a peak reached on day 5 rather than on day 15. Computational filtering was needed because FACS-sorted repertoires could contain abundant contaminating clonotypes from the bulk population. The study included only two donors, which limits how far the findings can be generalized.

The germline V gene supplies CDR1 ENHRY and CDR2 SYGVKD. Trimming removed 4 bases from V and 0 bases from J, leaving 12 bases between the germline ends. From the cysteine through the phenylalanine, the CDR3 covers 16 amino acids. CDR3 DNA only is kept here, 48 bases in frame from base 1. This clonotype was seen more than once but under ten times. It has no known antigen specificity. Nothing much larger sits one base from this clone, and base qualities are not available. Synthesis of TCR cDNA relied on 5'RACE template switching, a step that introduced a universal primer site along with unique molecular identifiers. Priming of cDNA synthesis was performed from both the TCR alpha and TCR beta constant segments. Library amplification used two PCR steps, and the second PCR step added sample barcodes and sequencing adapters. Sequencing of libraries was performed on Illumina HiSeq 2500 (2x100 bp) or NovaSeq (2x150 bp). In the paper's pipeline: MIGEC was used to demultiplex reads and collapse the reads into UMI consensus sequences, and MiXCR was used for V(D)J alignment. Using edgeR on replicate PBMC samples, clonotypes were called vaccine-responding if FDR was below 0.01 and the log2 fold change was above 5 up to day 15. Each bulk clonotype received a CD4 or CD8 identity based on whether the sequenced CD4 or CD8 repertoire contained that clonotype at higher abundance. The public reads were run again by TCRdb, first through fastp at Q25 and then through MiXCR, and only productive beta chains were kept. Identical CDR3 proteins give one entry, which carries the most common genes and DNA. V and J calls and clone size were set by TCRdb, not the authors. Recorded for this sample are a few hundred thousand distinct CDR3 sequences; about 6.6% of them occurred a single time. The biggest ten clones account for roughly a sixth of the sample.

According to the study, the label for this sample's treatment or condition signals: live attenuated yellow fever vaccine strain. At each blood-draw timepoint, two biological replicates of bulk PBMCs were obtained. A standard Ficoll-Paque protocol was used to isolate PBMCs from peripheral blood. RNA was extracted with TriZol from bulk PBMCs, CD4 and CD8 fractions, and dextramer-positive and dextramer-negative fractions. The rearranged chain carries TRBV10-3 and TRBJ1-4; the D gene assignment is ambiguous. This receptor was identified in a man between 18 and 29 years old who received the YFV17D yellow fever vaccine. Sequenced material: PBMCs, taken approximately 40 days after the first yellow fever vaccination. The sequenced DNA is TGTGCCATCAGTGGTTCAAGGGCCTCAACTAATGAAAAACTGTTTTTT. The translation is CAISGSRASTNEKLFF.